This T cell receptor beta chain was sequenced in a study of cytomegalovirus exposure and HLA in healthy donors (dated by TCRdb to about 2017). For the study in its entirety: According to an earlier analysis of a few hundred of the donors, 150 million to 200 million T cells yielded some 110 million unique TCR beta sequences and about 300 Gb of sequence data. In addition to the first cohort of 666 subjects, a separate validation cohort of 120 different subjects was used. Of the roughly 400 genotyped donors, 65% to 90% fell in the genetic ancestry cluster associated with self-reported Caucasian donors. All discovery cohort repertoires had been generated on a single sequencing platform. Because of strong linkage in the cohort, five DR-DQ haplotypes were treated as single units for association and clustering. Both class I and class II loci were covered by HLA typing, at four-digit resolution. Among around 400 genotyped donors of the cohort, an average of around 240,000 unique TCR beta nucleotide sequences were sequenced per donor, roughly 18% of them non-productive. Typing coverage differed by locus: A, B, C, DRB1 and DQB1 were typed in roughly 620-630 donors, DQA1 in 522, DPA1 in around 600, and DPB1 in approximately 450. In a later genetic analysis, genome-wide SNP genotypes for about three fifths of the roughly 670 donors were used, and that subset was treated as a discovery cohort. To predict cytomegalovirus infection status, the study combined high-throughput TCR immunosequencing, statistical association of individual TCRs with disease status, and machine learning. The aim of the study was to test whether cataloging public T cell receptors could identify signatures of past pathogen exposure. To decide whether each TCR beta V gene segment behaved as functional or pseudogenic, an earlier analysis of some 600 of the donors relied on high-throughput TCR beta sequencing. Using immunosequencing, the study profiled T cell repertoires from fewer than 700 subjects and related those repertoires to cytomegalovirus serostatus. Donor age, sex, ethnicity and CMV serostatus were collected together with the repertoire data. About 310 gigabases of sequencing data and tens of millions of unique TCR sequences were included in an early release covering around 600 HLA-typed donors. In the later analysis, no new phenotypic data were used to find candidate immune exposures; instead, reliance was placed on TCR beta sequences and their occurrence across donors. A later analysis re-analyzed previously published TCR beta repertoires from roughly 600 donors and added high-resolution HLA genotyping to study TCR occurrence patterns. Study-wide findings and limitations: When HLA alleles, especially DR and DQ, strongly co-occurred, TCR associations were difficult to assign to individual alleles. A later analysis found that HLA-associated TCR beta chains were more clonally expanded and had lower generation probabilities than equally common non-associated chains. According to a later genetic analysis, donors in an Asian-associated ancestry cluster had fewer N-insertions in productive TCRs than the approximately 610-donor mean. In both the original and validation cohorts, the classifier was reported to diagnose cytomegalovirus status with high specificity and sensitivity. In vitro tests confirmed that three of the cytomegalovirus-associated TCR beta chains recognize cytomegalovirus antigens. In a later analysis, most CMV-associated TCR beta chains were found to appear HLA-restricted, with HLA associations seemingly driven largely by CMV exposure. In an earlier analysis of 587 of the donors, most TCR beta V segments were observed in productive rearrangements about 87% or about 30% of the time, broadly matching IMGT annotations. Correlated functional status among segregating V segments might reflect linkage disequilibrium, but an unknown experimental factor could not be ruled out. A later analysis associated about 17,000 TCR beta sequences with specific HLA alleles at a false discovery rate of 0.05. A later analysis found that TCR association rates varied across HLA loci, with DRB1 alleles showing the most associated TCRs and HLA-C alleles the fewest. This cohort had only TCR beta chains sequenced, and the lack of alpha or paired-chain data limited which features could be detected. It was suggested by the authors that the approach could potentially be generalized to other disease states and immunological phenotypes. A later analysis reported that several top co-occurrence clusters appeared linked to parvovirus B19, influenza, CMV and Epstein-Barr virus. The 87-base-pair reads could not distinguish some IMGT-functional V segments, including TRBV6-2 and TRBV6-3, so those segments were excluded. Because HLA typing was missing for some donors at each locus, association tests included only the typed subset. Because counts were too low, roughly 17 rarely observed V segments, including chromosome 9 orphons, were left out of the earlier analysis of 500 to 750 of the donors. The only immune exposure information available for the cohort was CMV serostatus. While some public TCRs were present in many individuals, most TCR sequences turned up only very rarely across donors. A further reported finding was that TCR beta sequences accurately predicted the HLA-A and HLA-B alleles for most subjects in the first cohort. The presence/absence analyses assumed that sequencing depth was roughly uniform across donors, and that assumption may not be true. A cluster of highly shared sequence variants was judged likely to represent a technical artifact of the sequencing pipeline. In the study, roughly 160 TCR beta chains were listed as associated with cytomegalovirus. An association between a missense DCLRE1C variant and V-gene and J-gene trimming of TCR beta chains was found in a later genetic analysis and replicated in an independent cohort.

Per the germline V gene (reference sequence), SGHNT is the CDR1 and YYREEE is the CDR2. V is cut by 3 bases and J by 6 bases, and the space between the germline ends is 16 bases. The CDR3, cysteine through phenylalanine, is 14 amino acids long. Of all the DNA, just the CDR3 is kept, 42 bases in frame from base 1. The cohort consisted of 600 to 750 healthy bone marrow donors. Cohort members were all nominally healthy when sampled, although unrecorded immune exposures were likely present. The donor tested CMV seronegative, placing the donor among the 352 seronegative members of the cohort. Every donor gave a peripheral blood sample, and the peripheral blood mononuclear cells from that sample were used for TCR beta sequencing. The Qiagen DNeasy Blood Extraction Kit was used to extract genomic DNA from the blood cell samples. To prepare the library, the immunoSEQ multiplex PCR assay was applied. A mixture of 60 forward primers for TCR Vbeta segments and 13 reverse primers for TCR Jbeta segments was used in the multiplex PCR. The CDR3 region of rearranged TCR beta genes was amplified from genomic DNA with a multiplex PCR assay. The amplified TCR beta libraries were sequenced on the Illumina HiSeq System as 87-base-pair reads. Concerning the study's data processing: In a later analysis, about 80 million unique TCR beta chains were counted across the approximately 620 repertoires, and roughly 11 million of these chains were shared by at least two donors. To remove PCR and sequencing errors, raw reads were error-corrected and collapsed into unique sequences using a nearest-neighbor algorithm that merged closely related sequences. V, D and J gene segments were assigned by aligning CDR3 sequences to IMGT reference sequences. For a sequence to be retained, a match of at least six nucleotides to both a V gene segment and a J gene segment was required. A rearrangement was called productive if the CDR3 had no stop codons and remained in frame with V and J, and every other rearrangement was called non-productive. Following IMGT convention, CDR3 was defined as the stretch from the second conserved V-encoded cysteine to the conserved J-encoded phenylalanine. Sequences without an unambiguous match to a single V gene segment were excluded from the earlier analysis of about 640 of the donors. In an earlier analysis of 587 of the donors, V segments were called functional above 56.7% productive rearrangements and were called segregating when the between-donor standard deviation exceeded 5%. A statistical classification framework was built to diagnose cytomegalovirus status from the catalog of TCR beta chain sequences. In a later analysis, V and J genes were assigned by comparing TCR nucleotide sequences against IMGT/GENE-DB human TR gene sequences. Using the TCRdist pipeline, a later analysis assigned CDR3 sequences along with most-parsimonious VDJ recombination scenarios. In a later analysis, every TCR beta chain was defined by the combination of its CDR3 amino acid sequence and its V-gene family, and reads without a unique V-gene family were dropped. A later analysis removed 592 highly shared, low-generation-probability nucleotide sequences to deal with suspected cross-contamination and a sequencing artifact. In a later analysis, a clonal expansion index was calculated for each public chain from normalized within-repertoire ranks of inferred template counts. In a later analysis, generation probabilities were computed with a VDJ recombination model fitted to out-of-frame rearrangements, and the resulting probabilities were checked against IGoR. In a later analysis, TCR-TCR, TCR-HLA and TCR-CMV co-occurrence was scored with hypergeometric tests, and a repertoire-size bias correction was applied to TCR pairs. False discovery rates were estimated in a later analysis by permuting HLA or CMV assignments 20 times. In a later analysis, co-occurring TCRs were grouped using DBSCAN, and TCRdist sequence similarity was added for clustering within HLA-allele-positive subsets. Repertoires with fewer than 30,000 or more than 120,000 public chains were left out of co-occurrence clustering, as were a handful of repertoires with anomalous nucleotide sharing. Here the immuneACCESS table is served through TCRdb, limited to in-frame sequences with V and J called. Missing clones are a known gap in these copies; in checked studies unresolved V genes cover under half, and the rest lacks a known reason. V and J calls and clone size follow that table, whereas D and trimming were derived from the DNA. The sample table holds fewer than 250,000 clones, of which roughly 79% were seen once. The top ten clonotypes cover under 2% of the sample.

This clone was seen only a few times. The target of this receptor is not known. Base-call qualities are not available, and no considerably larger clone is one nucleotide away. The clonotype originates from a man aged 18-30 years in good health and CMV-seronegative. The sample taken for sequencing was PBMCs. The chain is encoded by TRBV5-4 joined to TRBJ2-7; the best D guess is TRBD1, with 5 bases matching. In nucleotide form, the sequence is TGTGCCAGCAGCTCCCTGGAGACAGAAGTCGAGCAGTACTTC. Its coded protein is CASSSLETEVEQYF.